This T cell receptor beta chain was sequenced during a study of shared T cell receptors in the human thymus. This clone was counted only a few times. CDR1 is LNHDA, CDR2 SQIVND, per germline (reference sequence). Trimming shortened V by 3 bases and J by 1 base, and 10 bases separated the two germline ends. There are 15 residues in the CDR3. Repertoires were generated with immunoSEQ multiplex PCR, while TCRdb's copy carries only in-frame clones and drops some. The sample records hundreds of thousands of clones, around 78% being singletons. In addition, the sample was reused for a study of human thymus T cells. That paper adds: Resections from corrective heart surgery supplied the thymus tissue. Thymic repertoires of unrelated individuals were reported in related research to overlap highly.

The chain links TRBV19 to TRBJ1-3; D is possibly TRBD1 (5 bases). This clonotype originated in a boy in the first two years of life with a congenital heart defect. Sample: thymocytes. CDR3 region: CASSIASGSGNTIYF. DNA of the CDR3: TGTGCCAGTAGTATCGCGTCAGGGTCTGGAAACACCATATATTTT.